The rows below give T cell receptor beta chains drawn from one sample of a study of human T cells and chemical hapten exposure. TCRdb processed the RACE reads anew with MiXCR; each CDR3 protein has one entry. This repertoire shows some 400,000 distinct CDR3 sequences, roughly 5% found once; its top ten account for about 2.2%. This material consisted of whole blood, taken in connection with sensitization to the hapten diphenylcyclopropenone (DPC). The receptors derive from a woman in her forties or fifties with alopecia areata. Some clones in this sample may be carry-over from other donors' samples. Each CDR3 is given with its conserved first and last residue. The order of the fields is J gene, D gene, V gene, clone size, CDR3 protein, CDR3 DNA. A D gene is named only where the DNA matches it firmly. Rows may omit the clone size; those that give it use once, few, many or a size class.

>TRBJ1-6|.|TRBV6-4|many
CASKSPQGASPLHF
TGTGCCAGCAAAAGTCCACAGGGCGCTTCACCCCTCCACTTT
>TRBJ1-2|.|TRBV20-1|.
CSALDLTDNYGYTF
TGCAGTGCCTTAGATTTGACAGATAACTATGGCTACACCTTC
>TRBJ1-6|TRBD1|TRBV20-1|few
CSAQTGQGNSPLHF
TGCAGTGCCCAGACGGGACAGGGGAATTCACCCCTCCACTTT
>TRBJ1-5|.|TRBV20-1|.
CSASEGRQPQHF
TGCAGTGCTAGTGAGGGCCGTCAGCCCCAGCATTTT
>TRBJ2-1|.|TRBV4-1|many
CASSQEGSRYNEQFF
TGCGCCAGCAGCCAAGAGGGGAGTCGGTACAATGAGCAGTTCTTC
>TRBJ1-2|.|TRBV7-9|.
CASSPRTGGGYGYTF
TGTGCCAGCAGCCCCAGGACGGGAGGAGGCTATGGCTACACCTTC
>TRBJ2-2|.|TRBV29-1|.
CSGGSNTGQLFF
TGCAGCGGGGGGTCTAACACCGGGCAGCTGTTTTTT
>TRBJ2-3|.|TRBV6-5|.
CASSYSSPDTQYF
TGTGCCAGCAGTTACTCTTCCCCCGATACGCAGTATTTT
>TRBJ2-3|TRBD2|TRBV7-8|few
CASTQRAGGPTDTQYF
TGTGCCAGCACCCAAAGGGCGGGGGGACCCACAGATACGCAGTATTTT
>TRBJ1-5|.|TRBV12-3/TRBV12-4|many
CASSLGTVDQPQHF
TGTGCCAGCAGTTTAGGGACAGTGGATCAGCCCCAGCATTTT
>TRBJ2-7|.|TRBV10-3|.
CAISDKPEDYEQYF
TGTGCCATCAGTGATAAGCCCGAGGACTACGAGCAGTACTTC
>TRBJ1-1|TRBD1|TRBV5-1|few
CASSDRDRAKNTEAFF
TGCGCCAGCAGCGATAGGGACAGGGCGAAGAACACTGAAGCTTTCTTT
>TRBJ1-4|.|TRBV12-5|many
CASGLDLGNEKLFF
TGTGCTAGTGGTTTGGACCTCGGTAATGAAAAACTGTTTTTT
>TRBJ1-1|.|TRBV20-1|many
CSARIAAMNTEAFF
TGCAGTGCTAGAATTGCAGCCATGAACACTGAAGCTTTCTTT
>TRBJ1-6|.|TRBV27|many
CASSFTPTLNNSPLHF
TGTGCCAGCAGTTTTACCCCGACACTCAATAATTCACCCCTCCACTTT
>TRBJ1-4|.|TRBV27|many
CASSFSGWNEKLFF
TGTGCCAGCAGTTTTTCAGGGTGGAATGAAAAACTGTTTTTT
>TRBJ1-1|.|TRBV29-1|many
CSVPAPGTEAFF
TGCAGCGTGCCTGCCCCAGGCACTGAAGCTTTCTTT
>TRBJ1-2|.|TRBV5-1|few
CASRHNTGSNYGYTF
TGCGCCAGCAGGCACAACACAGGTTCTAACTATGGCTACACCTTC
>TRBJ2-5|TRBD1|TRBV29-1|many
CSVGHGTGSLETQYF
TGCAGCGTGGGGCACGGGACAGGAAGTTTGGAGACCCAGTACTTC
>TRBJ1-1|TRBD1|TRBV14|few
CASSWGQALTNTEAFF
TGTGCCAGCAGCTGGGGACAGGCTCTTACGAACACTGAAGCTTTCTTT
>TRBJ1-1|.|TRBV28|many
CASSPSMGLDRTEAFF
TGTGCCAGCAGCCCCTCGATGGGACTAGATAGGACTGAAGCTTTCTTT
>TRBJ1-6|.|TRBV15|many
CATSFSTGSPLHF
TGTGCCACCAGCTTTTCGACAGGATCACCCCTCCACTTT
>TRBJ2-1|TRBD2|TRBV6-2/TRBV6-3|few
CASSYSPTQRERNEQFF
TGTGCCAGCAGTTACTCTCCCACCCAGCGGGAGAGGAATGAGCAGTTCTTC
>TRBJ2-2|.|TRBV29-1|many
CSVFGITGELFF
TGCAGCGTTTTTGGGATCACCGGGGAGCTGTTTTTT
>TRBJ1-2|.|TRBV2|.
CASSEAAQFNYGYTF
TGTGCCAGCAGTGAGGCCGCGCAATTTAACTATGGCTACACCTTC
>TRBJ1-2|.|TRBV11-1|.
CASSLGRTSYGYTF
TGTGCCAGCAGCTTAGGACGGACTTCCTATGGCTACACCTTC
>TRBJ2-1|TRBD2|TRBV7-2|.
CASTKGSVAGGNEQFF
TGTGCCAGCACCAAAGGTTCGGTAGCGGGGGGCAATGAGCAGTTCTTC
>TRBJ2-7|TRBD1|TRBV3-1|many
CASSENWAGGDEQYF
TGTGCCAGCAGTGAAAATTGGGCAGGGGGCGACGAGCAGTACTTC
>TRBJ2-7|.|TRBV25-1|many
CASSESASSSYEQYF
TGTGCCAGCAGCGAATCGGCCAGTAGCTCCTACGAGCAGTACTTC
>TRBJ1-1|.|TRBV27|.
CASSLSGVGTEAFF
TGTGCCAGCAGTTTAAGCGGGGTGGGCACTGAAGCTTTCTTT
>TRBJ2-1|TRBD2|TRBV9|many
CASSVAPDRLAGNNEQFF
TGTGCCAGCAGCGTTGCCCCCGACCGACTAGCGGGTAACAATGAGCAGTTCTTC
>TRBJ1-5|.|TRBV2|many
CASKAPGARDSNQPQHF
TGTGCCAGCAAGGCTCCGGGGGCGCGTGATAGCAATCAGCCCCAGCATTTT